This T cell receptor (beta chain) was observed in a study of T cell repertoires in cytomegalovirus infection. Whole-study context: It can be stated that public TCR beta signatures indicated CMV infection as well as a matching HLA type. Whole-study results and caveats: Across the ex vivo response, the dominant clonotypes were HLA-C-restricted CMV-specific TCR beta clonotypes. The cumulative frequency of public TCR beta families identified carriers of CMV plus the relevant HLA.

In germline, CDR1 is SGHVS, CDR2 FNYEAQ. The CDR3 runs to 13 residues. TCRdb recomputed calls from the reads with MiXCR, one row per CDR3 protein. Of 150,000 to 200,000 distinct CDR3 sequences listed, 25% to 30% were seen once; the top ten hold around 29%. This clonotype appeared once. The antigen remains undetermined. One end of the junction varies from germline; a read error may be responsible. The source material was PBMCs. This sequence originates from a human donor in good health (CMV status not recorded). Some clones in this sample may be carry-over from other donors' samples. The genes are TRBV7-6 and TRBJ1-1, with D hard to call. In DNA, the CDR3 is TGTGCTAGCAGCTTAGTCCCTGGTACTGAAGCTTTCTTT. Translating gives CASSLVPGTEAFF.